This T cell receptor (beta chain) was documented in a study of post-analysis software for immune sequencing data. The overall study: Patients had relapsing-remitting, secondary progressive or progressive-relapsing multiple sclerosis; some lacked subtype.

Details on this clonotype: Its antigen is currently unknown.

The V end lost 3 bases, the J end lost 2 bases, and 9 bases lay between the germline ends. The CDR3 sequence is 14 residues long. The germline gives CDR1 SGHRS, CDR2 YFSETQ. Study results and limitations: Four to six TRBV segments appeared more often in patients than in controls, and TRBV5-6, TRBV5-1 and TRBV20-1 were among these. The normalized Chao1 diversity of multiple sclerosis patients was significantly lower than that of controls.

Researchers reported that TCR beta cDNA libraries carried unique molecular identifiers. TCRdb passed the PCR reads through MiXCR, listing each CDR3 protein once. The sample has roughly 650,000 distinct CDR3 sequences, 55% to 70% seen once. This sequence originates from a girl aged 2-15 years with multiple sclerosis. The specimen sequenced was blood. The chain uses TRBV5-1 and TRBJ1-5; a possible D gene is TRBD1 (5 bases). CDR3 DNA: TGCGCCAGCAGCTCTTTAGGGGGCAATCAGCCCCAGCATTTT. Residues: CASSSLGGNQPQHF.